The present entry profiles one T cell receptor beta chain with its context. This entry belongs to a study of regulatory T cells in long-lasting Graves disease. The authors built TCR beta libraries using iRepertoire HTBI primers and Arm-PCR of CDR3 regions. TCRdb reprocessed the multiplex PCR reads via MiXCR and lists one record per CDR3 protein. This repertoire shows a few hundred thousand distinct CDR3 sequences, roughly 23% found once; its top ten account for around 30%. Indicated time point: persistent/refractory GD, antithyroid drugs over 5 years with positive TRAb. Extracted RNA from PBMCs served as the source of the TCR library. The CDR3 runs 13 residues. Germline CDR1 MNHEY, CDR2 SMNVEV (reference sequence). V shed 5 bases and J shed 4 bases, with 9 bases lying between them.

The J gene is TRBJ1-3, the V gene TRBV27, with D uncertain. The sequence was obtained from a woman in her thirties or forties with Graves disease. Sequencing used peripheral blood mononuclear cells (PBMCs), obtained when the disease was refractory, from a patient treated with antithyroid drugs. The CDR3 here is CASSAWIGNTIYF. CDR3 sequence (DNA): TGTGCCAGCAGTGCTTGGATCGGAAACACCATATATTTT.